A single sample is the source of the 18 T cell receptor beta chains below, sequenced in a study of T cell responses to AZD1222 COVID-19 vaccine. The assay was immunoSEQ multiplex PCR, and TCRdb's table has in-frame clones only and misses some. The profile shows roughly 100,000 clones, roughly 89% of them singletons. This specimen was peripheral blood, taken on day 0 of AZD1222 vaccination. The origin of the receptors is an adult in good health.

The chain employs TRBV3-1 (or the pseudogene TRBV3-2) and TRBJ2-7; 13 nucleotides agree with TRBD2. The trim removed 8 bases at V and 3 bases at J, leaving 4 bases unmatched. The CDR3 covers 14 residues. Germline-derived CDR1 and CDR2 are LGHDT and YNNKEL (reference sequence). The CDR3 DNA reads as TGTGCCAGCGAACGGACTAGCGGGAGCTACGAGCAGTACTTC. Translation gives CASERTSGSYEQYF.

The rearrangement links TRBV5-6 to TRBJ1-5, with a tentative D call TRBD1 (5 bases). The CDR3 is 14 amino acids. CDR1 SGHDT and CDR2 YYEEEE come from the germline V gene. V was clipped by 4 bases and J by 1 base, with 9 bases between them. Written as DNA, the CDR3 is TGTGCCAGCAGCCATGGACAAAGCAATCAGCCCCAGCATTTT. Translating it yields CASSHGQSNQPQHF.

Here the CDR3 reads CASSGAGGPTDTQYF. The DNA for the CDR3 is TGTGCCAGCAGCGGGGCGGGAGGACCCACAGATACGCAGTATTTT. The chain joins TRBV9 to TRBJ2-3; the match to TRBD2 covers 8 bases. After removal of 3 bases from V and 2 bases from J, the junction contained 5 bases not matched to a gene. Germline CDR1 and CDR2: SGDLS and YYNGEE. The CDR3 sequence is 15 residues long.

The rearrangement joins TRBV4-3 to TRBJ1-1; possibly TRBD1 for D (6 bases). V was shortened by 0 bases and J by 9 bases, with 11 bases between the two germline ends. The CDR3 is 13 residues long. CDR1 and CDR2 (germline): LGHNA, YSLEER. The CDR3 here is CASSQDLGTKAFF. CDR3 in DNA: TGCGCCAGCAGCCAAGATCTCGGGACAAAAGCTTTCTTT.

V usage is TRBV27 and J usage is TRBJ1-1; TRBD1 is a possible D gene (6 bases). The CDR3 is made up of 18 amino acids. V was pared by 7 bases and J by 0 bases, with 24 bases between. CDR1 MNHEY and CDR2 SMNVEV come from the germline V gene (reference sequence). The CDR3 DNA reads TGTGCCAGCACCCGAAAATCGGGACACGGGGGGATGAACACTGAAGCTTTCTTT. Its protein product is CASTRKSGHGGMNTEAFF.

This chain uses TRBV7-2 with TRBJ2-7; TRBD2 matches at 9 bases. The J segment lost 4 bases and the V segment lost 4 bases, leaving 14 bases of the junction unmatched. The V gene's germline CDR1 is SGHTA and CDR2 FQGNSA. The CDR3 length is 17 residues. DNA of the CDR3: TGTGCCAGCAGCTGGCGGGGTTGGCGGGAGGGGAGGTACGAGCAGTACTTC. This encodes CASSWRGWREGRYEQYF.

CDR3 sequence: CASSLYQYEQYF. Here the CDR3 DNA reads TGTGCCAGCAGTTTATATCAGTACGAGCAGTACTTC. The V gene is TRBV28, the J gene TRBJ2-7; D remains unclear. The CDR3 sequence is 12 residues long. Germline assignment: CDR1 MDHEN and CDR2 SYDVKM. The V end lost 1 base, the J end lost 4 bases, and 5 bases lay between the germline ends.

This chain links TRBV7-7 with TRBJ1-5; D is unclear. CDR1 SSHAT and CDR2 FNYEAQ come from the germline V gene (reference sequence). Trimming took off 1 base at V and 6 bases at J, with 7 bases between the two ends. The CDR3 is 13 residues long. The CDR3 is CASSLGVGQPQHF. In DNA form, the CDR3 reads TGTGCCAGCAGCTTAGGGGTCGGTCAGCCCCAGCATTTT.

The rearrangement links TRBV28 to TRBJ1-2; possible D gene TRBD1, 6 bases. Germline V gives CDR1 MDHEN, CDR2 SYDVKM. This CDR3 has 14 amino acids. V was cut by 6 bases and J by 7 bases, with 18 bases left in between. The CDR3 coding sequence is TGTGCCAGCAGCAGGGCCCTGGGGACACCTGGCTACACCTTC. Protein product: CASSRALGTPGYTF.

V usage is TRBV27 and J usage is TRBJ2-5, with 8 nucleotides matching TRBD1. CDR1 is MNHEY, CDR2 SMNVEV, per germline (reference sequence). This CDR3 has 16 residues. With 6 bases clipped from V and 4 bases from J, the junction kept 13 bases outside the gene matches. CDR3 in amino acids: CASSDLPGTGGETQYF. In nucleotides, the CDR3 is TGTGCCAGCAGCGACCTGCCCGGAACAGGGGGAGAGACCCAGTACTTC.

CDR3 loop: CASSHTRGYTF. CDR3 DNA sequence: TGTGCCAGCAGCCACACACGGGGCTACACCTTC. The rearrangement links TRBV11-2 to TRBJ1-2; D gene ambiguous. CDR1 is SGHAT and CDR2 is FQNNGV in the germline V gene. Trimming took off 5 bases at V and 8 bases at J, with 9 bases between the two ends. The CDR3 is made up of 11 amino acids.

The chain is built from TRBV15 and TRBJ2-1, with 14 bases fitting TRBD2. Trimming cost V 0 bases and J 7 bases; bases outside gene matches: 2. The CDR3 covers 16 residues. Germline CDR1 LNHNV, CDR2 YYDKDF (reference sequence). This chain's CDR3 is CATSREGLAGGNEQFF. The DNA of the CDR3 is TGTGCCACCAGCAGAGAAGGACTAGCGGGAGGTAATGAGCAGTTCTTC.

Points on this clone: One end of the junction fails to match germline, which may point to a read error. The chain uses TRBV28 and TRBJ2-5, with TRBD1 as a possible D gene (6 bases). This CDR3 has 14 residues. Germline loops: CDR1 MDHEN, CDR2 SYDVKM. This CDR3 is CASSPMGALKGRDF. CDR3 nucleotide sequence: TGTGCCAGCAGTCCTATGGGGGCTTTAAAGGGTAGGGACTTC.

V and J are TRBV4-2 and TRBJ1-1; TRBD1 aligns across 9 bases. V gave up 3 bases and J gave up 4 bases; unmatched junction bases: 9. Germline V lookup: CDR1 LGHNA, CDR2 YNFKEQ. The CDR3 has 16 residues. The CDR3 spells CASSQSEGQGGTEAFF. The CDR3 DNA is TGTGCCAGCAGCCAGTCCGAGGGACAGGGAGGCACTGAAGCTTTCTTT.

The chain combines TRBV28 with TRBJ2-2; the match to TRBD1 covers 10 bases. The CDR3 totals 15 residues. Germline V gives CDR1 MDHEN, CDR2 SYDVKM. After removal of 6 bases from V and 5 bases from J, the junction contained 6 bases not matched to a gene. CDR3 protein: CASSWDRGYTGELFF. The CDR3 nucleotides are TGTGCCAGCAGCTGGGACAGGGGATATACCGGGGAGCTGTTTTTT.

This clone appeared once. The chain combines TRBV11-2 with TRBJ2-1, with 8 bases aligning to TRBD2. The CDR3 has 16 residues. Germline CDR1 SGHAT, CDR2 FQNNGV. V lost 5 bases and J lost 10; bases outside the gene matches: 16. CDR3 protein: CASSPIREGGPKEQFF. CDR3 coding DNA: TGTGCCAGCAGCCCCATACGGGAGGGGGGCCCAAAGGAGCAGTTCTTC.

The chain is built from TRBV28 and TRBJ2-2; no definite D call. V was pared by 3 bases and J by 10 bases, with 9 bases between. The CDR3 is 12 amino acids. Germline CDR1 and CDR2: MDHEN and SYDVKM. This CDR3 reads CASSFYGQELFF. The DNA for the CDR3 is TGTGCCAGCAGTTTTTACGGCCAGGAGCTGTTTTTT.

The chain joins TRBV28 to TRBJ1-1, with D hard to call. Germline V gene sequence: CDR1 MDHEN, CDR2 SYDVKM. Trimming cost V 7 bases and J 1 base, with 10 bases left between them. The CDR3 consists of 13 residues. The CDR3 DNA reads as TGTGCCAGCACCCTCGGGCGGAACACTGAAGCTTTCTTT. Translating gives CASTLGRNTEAFF. The whole variable domain, remainder taken from reference TRBV28 and TRBJ1-1, is DVKVTQSSRYLVKRTGEKVFLECVQDMDHENMFWYRQDPGLGLRLIYFSYDVKMKEKGDIPEGYSVSREKKERFSLILESASTNQTSMYLCASTLGRNTEAFFGQGTRLTVV.